A selection of T cell receptor beta chains follows, all from one sample in a study of T cell repertoires in cytomegalovirus infection. TCRdb itself ran the reads through MiXCR, one entry per CDR3 protein. The sample lists roughly 300,000 distinct CDR3 sequences, 9% to 9.5% occurring once. Sequencing was done on a sample of PBMCs. Source of these receptors: a human donor in good health (CMV status not recorded). Some clones in this sample may be carry-over from other donors' samples. The CDR3 runs from the conserved cysteine through the conserved F or W. The D gene is left open where the match is weak. Size is stated for part of the rows, as once, few or many counts, or as a class when the clone is expanded.

j_call: TRBJ2-3; v_call: TRBV6-5; clone_size: many; d_call: TRBD2; cdr3_aa: CASSSQRGGTDTQYF; cdr3_nt: TGTGCCAGCAGCTCTCAGCGGGGGGGCACAGATACGCAGTATTTT
j_call: TRBJ2-2; v_call: TRBV7-6; clone_size: few; d_call: .; cdr3_aa: CASSLTWNTGELFF; cdr3_nt: TGTGCCAGCAGCTTAACTTGGAACACCGGGGAGCTGTTTTTT
j_call: TRBJ2-3; v_call: TRBV7-2; clone_size: many; d_call: .; cdr3_aa: CASSDLPGLRTDTQYF; cdr3_nt: TGTGCCAGCAGCGACCTCCCGGGACTTCGCACAGATACGCAGTATTTT
j_call: TRBJ2-5; v_call: TRBV7-2; clone_size: .; d_call: .; cdr3_aa: CASSSHPTSPGTQYF; cdr3_nt: TGTGCCAGCAGCTCCCACCCCACTTCCCCGGGGACCCAGTACTTC
j_call: TRBJ2-7; v_call: TRBV28; clone_size: .; d_call: .; cdr3_aa: CASSLKGGTGEQYF; cdr3_nt: TGTGCCAGCAGTTTGAAAGGGGGTACTGGCGAGCAGTACTTC
j_call: TRBJ2-2; v_call: TRBV4-3; clone_size: few; d_call: .; cdr3_aa: CASSQDKGGGAGELFF; cdr3_nt: TGCGCCAGCAGCCAAGATAAAGGCGGCGGGGCCGGGGAGCTGTTTTTT
j_call: TRBJ2-3; v_call: TRBV7-3; clone_size: many; d_call: TRBD2; cdr3_aa: CASSLTPPGGGGSDTQYF; cdr3_nt: TGTGCCAGCAGCTTAACCCCACCGGGAGGGGGGGGTAGTGATACGCAGTATTTT
j_call: TRBJ2-5; v_call: TRBV7-2; clone_size: many; d_call: .; cdr3_aa: CASSYGPAETQYF; cdr3_nt: TGTGCCAGCAGCTACGGACCGGCCGAGACCCAGTACTTC
j_call: TRBJ2-1; v_call: TRBV5-1; clone_size: .; d_call: .; cdr3_aa: CASSFSSNEQFF; cdr3_nt: TGCGCCAGCAGCTTTTCCTCAAATGAGCAGTTCTTC
j_call: TRBJ2-7; v_call: TRBV7-2; clone_size: many; d_call: .; cdr3_aa: CASSLSGPLSPGGNEQYF; cdr3_nt: TGTGCCAGCAGCTTATCGGGCCCCCTTTCCCCTGGGGGAAACGAGCAGTACTTC
j_call: TRBJ1-1; v_call: TRBV12-3/TRBV12-4; clone_size: few; d_call: .; cdr3_aa: CASSLIWAGRAEAFF; cdr3_nt: TGTGCCAGCAGTTTAATTTGGGCAGGGAGGGCTGAAGCTTTCTTT
j_call: TRBJ2-5; v_call: TRBV10-3; clone_size: many; d_call: .; cdr3_aa: CAISERETQYF; cdr3_nt: TGTGCCATCAGTGAGCGAGAGACCCAGTACTTC
j_call: TRBJ2-7; v_call: TRBV10-3; clone_size: .; d_call: .; cdr3_aa: CAIQTAGGEYEQYF; cdr3_nt: TGTGCCATCCAAACAGCGGGTGGTGAATACGAGCAGTACTTC
j_call: TRBJ1-1; v_call: TRBV6-2/TRBV6-3; clone_size: few; d_call: TRBD1; cdr3_aa: CASSSAGTGESTEAFF; cdr3_nt: TGTGCCAGCAGTTCGGCCGGGACAGGGGAGAGCACTGAAGCTTTCTTT
j_call: TRBJ2-1; v_call: TRBV20-1; clone_size: .; d_call: TRBD2; cdr3_aa: CSARILAGGPNEQFF; cdr3_nt: TGCAGTGCTAGAATACTAGCGGGAGGGCCCAATGAGCAGTTCTTC
j_call: TRBJ1-2; v_call: TRBV2; clone_size: many; d_call: TRBD1; cdr3_aa: CASSDRGRGYGYTF; cdr3_nt: TGTGCCAGCAGTGACAGGGGGCGCGGCTATGGCTACACCTTC
j_call: TRBJ2-1; v_call: TRBV12-3/TRBV12-4; clone_size: few; d_call: TRBD2; cdr3_aa: CASSGTSGGLRGNEQFF; cdr3_nt: TGTGCCAGCAGCGGGACTAGCGGGGGGCTGAGGGGCAATGAGCAGTTCTTC
j_call: TRBJ2-1; v_call: TRBV7-2; clone_size: .; d_call: TRBD2; cdr3_aa: CASSLELAGVRQFF; cdr3_nt: TGTGCCAGCAGCTTAGAACTAGCGGGAGTACGGCAGTTCTTC
j_call: TRBJ2-2; v_call: TRBV7-4; clone_size: few; d_call: .; cdr3_aa: CASSLGRDAGELFF; cdr3_nt: TGTGCCAGCAGCTTAGGAAGGGATGCCGGGGAGCTGTTTTTT
j_call: TRBJ2-7; v_call: TRBV28; clone_size: few; d_call: TRBD2; cdr3_aa: CASIGLAGGPRYEQYF; cdr3_nt: TGTGCCAGCATAGGACTAGCGGGAGGCCCCAGGTACGAGCAGTACTTC
j_call: TRBJ1-5; v_call: TRBV7-2; clone_size: many; d_call: TRBD1; cdr3_aa: CASSPKDRDNQPQHF; cdr3_nt: TGTGCCAGCAGCCCGAAAGACAGGGACAATCAGCCCCAGCATTTT
j_call: TRBJ2-7; v_call: TRBV29-1; clone_size: .; d_call: .; cdr3_aa: CSVEQGGTYEQYF; cdr3_nt: TGCAGCGTTGAACAGGGGGGCACCTACGAGCAGTACTTC
j_call: TRBJ2-2; v_call: TRBV12-3/TRBV12-4; clone_size: many; d_call: TRBD2; cdr3_aa: CASNILATGELFF; cdr3_nt: TGTGCCAGCAATATACTAGCGACCGGGGAGCTGTTTTTT
j_call: TRBJ2-3; v_call: TRBV4-3; clone_size: .; d_call: TRBD1; cdr3_aa: CASSQDPPLGTGRADTQYF; cdr3_nt: TGCGCCAGCAGCCAAGATCCCCCGTTAGGGACAGGGAGGGCAGATACGCAGTATTTT